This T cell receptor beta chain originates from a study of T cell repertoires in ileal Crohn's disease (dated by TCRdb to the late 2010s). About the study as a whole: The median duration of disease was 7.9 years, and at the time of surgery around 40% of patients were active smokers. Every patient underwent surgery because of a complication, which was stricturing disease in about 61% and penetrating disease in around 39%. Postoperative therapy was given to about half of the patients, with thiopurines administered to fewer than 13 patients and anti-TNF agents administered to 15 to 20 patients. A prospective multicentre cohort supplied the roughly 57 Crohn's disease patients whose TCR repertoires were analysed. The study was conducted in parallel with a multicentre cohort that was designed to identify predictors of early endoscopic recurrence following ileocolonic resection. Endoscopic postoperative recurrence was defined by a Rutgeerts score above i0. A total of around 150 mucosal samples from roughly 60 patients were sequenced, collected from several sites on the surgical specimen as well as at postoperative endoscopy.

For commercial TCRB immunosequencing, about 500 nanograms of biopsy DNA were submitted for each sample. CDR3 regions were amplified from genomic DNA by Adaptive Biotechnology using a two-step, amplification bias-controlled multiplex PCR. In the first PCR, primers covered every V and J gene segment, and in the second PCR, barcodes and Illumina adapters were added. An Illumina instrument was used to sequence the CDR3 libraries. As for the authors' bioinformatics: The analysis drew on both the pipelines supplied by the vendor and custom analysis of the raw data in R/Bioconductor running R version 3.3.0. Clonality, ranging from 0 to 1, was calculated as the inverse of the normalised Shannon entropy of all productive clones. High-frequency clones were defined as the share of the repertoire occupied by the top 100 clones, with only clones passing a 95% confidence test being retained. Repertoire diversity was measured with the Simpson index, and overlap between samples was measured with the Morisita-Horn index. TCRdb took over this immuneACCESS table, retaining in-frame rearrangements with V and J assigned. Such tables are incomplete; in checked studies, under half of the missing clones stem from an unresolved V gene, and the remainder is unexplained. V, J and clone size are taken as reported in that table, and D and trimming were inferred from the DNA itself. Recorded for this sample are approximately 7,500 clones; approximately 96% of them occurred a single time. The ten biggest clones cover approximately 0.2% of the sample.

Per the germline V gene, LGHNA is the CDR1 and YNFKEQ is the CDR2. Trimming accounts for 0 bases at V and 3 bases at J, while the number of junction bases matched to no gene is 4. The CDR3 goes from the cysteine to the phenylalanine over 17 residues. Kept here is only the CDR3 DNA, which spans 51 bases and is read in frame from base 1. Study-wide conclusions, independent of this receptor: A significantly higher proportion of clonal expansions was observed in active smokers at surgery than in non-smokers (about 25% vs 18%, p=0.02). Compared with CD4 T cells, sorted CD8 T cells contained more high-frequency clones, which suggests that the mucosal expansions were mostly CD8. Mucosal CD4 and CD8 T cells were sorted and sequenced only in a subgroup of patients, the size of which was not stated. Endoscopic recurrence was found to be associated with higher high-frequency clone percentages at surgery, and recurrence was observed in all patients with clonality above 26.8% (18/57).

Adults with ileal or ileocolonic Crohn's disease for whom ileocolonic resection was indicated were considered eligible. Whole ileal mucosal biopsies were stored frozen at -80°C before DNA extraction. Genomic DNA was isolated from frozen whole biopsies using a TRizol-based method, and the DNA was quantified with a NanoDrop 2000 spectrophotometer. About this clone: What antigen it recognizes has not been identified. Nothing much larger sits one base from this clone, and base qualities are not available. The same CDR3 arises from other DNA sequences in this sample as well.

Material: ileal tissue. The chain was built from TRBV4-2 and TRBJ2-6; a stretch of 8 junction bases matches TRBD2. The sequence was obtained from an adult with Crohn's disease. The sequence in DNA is TGTGCCAGCAGCCAAGAACCGGCGGGAGGTGGGGCCAACGTCCTGACTTTC. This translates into CASSQEPAGGGANVLTF.